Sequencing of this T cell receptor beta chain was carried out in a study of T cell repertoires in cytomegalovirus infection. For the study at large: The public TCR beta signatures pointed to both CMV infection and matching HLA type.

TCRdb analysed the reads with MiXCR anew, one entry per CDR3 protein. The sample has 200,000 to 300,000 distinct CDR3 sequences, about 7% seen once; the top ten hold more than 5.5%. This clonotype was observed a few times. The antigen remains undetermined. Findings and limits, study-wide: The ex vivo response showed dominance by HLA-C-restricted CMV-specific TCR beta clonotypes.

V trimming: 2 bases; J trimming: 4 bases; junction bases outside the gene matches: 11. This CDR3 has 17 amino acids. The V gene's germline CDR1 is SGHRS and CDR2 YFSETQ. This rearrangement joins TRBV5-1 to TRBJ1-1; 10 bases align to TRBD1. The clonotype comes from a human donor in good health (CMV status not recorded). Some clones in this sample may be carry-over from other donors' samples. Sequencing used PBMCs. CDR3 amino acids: CASSLRQGALSSTEAFF. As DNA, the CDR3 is TGCGCCAGCAGCTTAAGACAGGGGGCTTTGTCTTCCACTGAAGCTTTCTTT. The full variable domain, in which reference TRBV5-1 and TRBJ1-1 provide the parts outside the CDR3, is KAGVTQTPRYLIKTRGQQVTLSCSPISGHRSVSWYQQTPGQGLQFLFEYFSETQRNKGNFPGRFSGRQFSNSRSEMNVSTLELGDSALYLCASSLRQGALSSTEAFFGQGTRLTVV.